These T cell receptor beta chains were read from a single sample in a study of T cell changes during pregnancy in multiple sclerosis. Profiled with immunoSEQ multiplex PCR; TCRdb holds only in-frame clones, not every one. Here the sample spans about 48,000 clones, over 75% being singletons. The source material was CD4+ T cells from peripheral blood mononuclear cells, sampled in the second trimester of pregnancy. The source is a female donor with multiple sclerosis, enrolled in a pregnancy study. Each CDR3 is given without its conserved first and last residue. The order of the fields is V gene, clone size, CDR3 protein. Some rows mark clone size as missing; the rest say once, few, many or name a class of expanded clone.

>TRBV10-3|.
AITSGTGGEDGYT
>TRBV7-9|.
ASSLEPDTQY
>TRBV18|once
ASSPSPYNEQF
>TRBV4-2|.
ASRQGTDTQY
>TRBV7-9|.
ASSFISTEAF
>TRBV6-5|.
ASSYSSNTEAF
>TRBV4-3|.
ASSQSSGSADTQY
>TRBV7-2|.
ASSTLAGLPTDTQY
>TRBV5-1|.
ASSPGLASSEQF
>TRBV28|once
ASSLGRAATNEKLF
>TRBV19|.
ASTVSGTSSGANVLT
>TRBV6-5|.
ASSYSSLASDTQY
>TRBV6-5|.
ARTGVDNQPQH
>TRBV6-1|.
ASSTGTMNTEAF
>TRBV7-3|.
ASSLQGLAGGHEQF
>TRBV7-9|.
ASSRKEDEPQH
>TRBV30|.
AWVGSHRGDTQY
>TRBV7-2|.
ASSLGQGRVWDTEAF
>TRBV28|.
ASSRTSGNYEQY
>TRBV5-1|.
ATGVTGANVLT
>TRBV2|.
ASRGTGGKEAF
>TRBV6-1|.
ASIRGGSTDTQY
>TRBV19|.
ASSGALALKNTGELF
>TRBV18|.
ASSPGLAGVGGELF
>TRBV19|.
ASSNYGRSDNEQF
>TRBV7-3|.
ASSAIVSGELF
>TRBV30|.
AWREQGLEKLF
>TRBV6-5|.
ASKTVGSSYNEQF
>TRBV19|.
ASTSRRESSWF
>TRBV19|few
ASSSGNYNEQF
>TRBV5-4|.
ASSPRPGVGTEAF
>TRBV28|.
ASSPYKGGRDGYT
>TRBV2|.
ASSVAGGVSYEQY
>TRBV6-6|.
ASSLTSGSWEQY
>TRBV2|.
ASSADRGPYEQY
>TRBV7-9|.
ASSRSGSQTDTQY
>TRBV28|.
ASRTGKGKLF
>TRBV5-1|.
ASSLTTAAYEQY
>TRBV28|.
ASSPYSGSSTDTQY
>TRBV6-6|once
ASSQRPGNQPQH
>TRBV11-2|.
ASSLVTGVAQPQH
>TRBV18|.
ASSPSLQGIGGNTEQF
>TRBV7-2|.
ASSLEGASGSYEQY
>TRBV19|few
ASRADFSGNTIY
>TRBV2|.
ASSLNRNTEAF
>TRBV5-5|.
ASSLEFAGANVLT
>TRBV28|.
ASSFYPTDAGGQPQH